This TCR beta chain was sequenced in a study of blood T cell repertoires in COVID-19. Overall study context: COVID-19 samples from acute and convalescent phases originated in the United States, Italy and Spain. PBMCs, B-cell-depleted T cells, or T cells provided the cDNA or gDNA that made up the material.

The CDR3 covers 15 residues. The V end was cut by 2 bases, the J end by 4 bases, with 14 bases between. Germline V gives CDR1 SGHKS, CDR2 YYEKEE (reference sequence). In the source study's methods: Estimation of nucleated cell counts was performed using reference gene primer amplification. Repertoires were generated with immunoSEQ multiplex PCR, while TCRdb's copy carries only in-frame clones and drops some. For V, J and clone size, that table is used; D and trimming come from the DNA. The sample has 20,000 to 25,000 clones, 70% to 90% seen once. This sequence was found in an elderly woman with acute or convalescent COVID-19. V gene TRBV5-5 combines with J gene TRBJ2-3; no reliable D call. Sequencing was performed on peripheral blood. CDR3 coding DNA: TGTGCCAGCAGCTTCTGGCAGGTCAAGGCAGATACGCAGTATTTT. It codes for CASSFWQVKADTQYF.